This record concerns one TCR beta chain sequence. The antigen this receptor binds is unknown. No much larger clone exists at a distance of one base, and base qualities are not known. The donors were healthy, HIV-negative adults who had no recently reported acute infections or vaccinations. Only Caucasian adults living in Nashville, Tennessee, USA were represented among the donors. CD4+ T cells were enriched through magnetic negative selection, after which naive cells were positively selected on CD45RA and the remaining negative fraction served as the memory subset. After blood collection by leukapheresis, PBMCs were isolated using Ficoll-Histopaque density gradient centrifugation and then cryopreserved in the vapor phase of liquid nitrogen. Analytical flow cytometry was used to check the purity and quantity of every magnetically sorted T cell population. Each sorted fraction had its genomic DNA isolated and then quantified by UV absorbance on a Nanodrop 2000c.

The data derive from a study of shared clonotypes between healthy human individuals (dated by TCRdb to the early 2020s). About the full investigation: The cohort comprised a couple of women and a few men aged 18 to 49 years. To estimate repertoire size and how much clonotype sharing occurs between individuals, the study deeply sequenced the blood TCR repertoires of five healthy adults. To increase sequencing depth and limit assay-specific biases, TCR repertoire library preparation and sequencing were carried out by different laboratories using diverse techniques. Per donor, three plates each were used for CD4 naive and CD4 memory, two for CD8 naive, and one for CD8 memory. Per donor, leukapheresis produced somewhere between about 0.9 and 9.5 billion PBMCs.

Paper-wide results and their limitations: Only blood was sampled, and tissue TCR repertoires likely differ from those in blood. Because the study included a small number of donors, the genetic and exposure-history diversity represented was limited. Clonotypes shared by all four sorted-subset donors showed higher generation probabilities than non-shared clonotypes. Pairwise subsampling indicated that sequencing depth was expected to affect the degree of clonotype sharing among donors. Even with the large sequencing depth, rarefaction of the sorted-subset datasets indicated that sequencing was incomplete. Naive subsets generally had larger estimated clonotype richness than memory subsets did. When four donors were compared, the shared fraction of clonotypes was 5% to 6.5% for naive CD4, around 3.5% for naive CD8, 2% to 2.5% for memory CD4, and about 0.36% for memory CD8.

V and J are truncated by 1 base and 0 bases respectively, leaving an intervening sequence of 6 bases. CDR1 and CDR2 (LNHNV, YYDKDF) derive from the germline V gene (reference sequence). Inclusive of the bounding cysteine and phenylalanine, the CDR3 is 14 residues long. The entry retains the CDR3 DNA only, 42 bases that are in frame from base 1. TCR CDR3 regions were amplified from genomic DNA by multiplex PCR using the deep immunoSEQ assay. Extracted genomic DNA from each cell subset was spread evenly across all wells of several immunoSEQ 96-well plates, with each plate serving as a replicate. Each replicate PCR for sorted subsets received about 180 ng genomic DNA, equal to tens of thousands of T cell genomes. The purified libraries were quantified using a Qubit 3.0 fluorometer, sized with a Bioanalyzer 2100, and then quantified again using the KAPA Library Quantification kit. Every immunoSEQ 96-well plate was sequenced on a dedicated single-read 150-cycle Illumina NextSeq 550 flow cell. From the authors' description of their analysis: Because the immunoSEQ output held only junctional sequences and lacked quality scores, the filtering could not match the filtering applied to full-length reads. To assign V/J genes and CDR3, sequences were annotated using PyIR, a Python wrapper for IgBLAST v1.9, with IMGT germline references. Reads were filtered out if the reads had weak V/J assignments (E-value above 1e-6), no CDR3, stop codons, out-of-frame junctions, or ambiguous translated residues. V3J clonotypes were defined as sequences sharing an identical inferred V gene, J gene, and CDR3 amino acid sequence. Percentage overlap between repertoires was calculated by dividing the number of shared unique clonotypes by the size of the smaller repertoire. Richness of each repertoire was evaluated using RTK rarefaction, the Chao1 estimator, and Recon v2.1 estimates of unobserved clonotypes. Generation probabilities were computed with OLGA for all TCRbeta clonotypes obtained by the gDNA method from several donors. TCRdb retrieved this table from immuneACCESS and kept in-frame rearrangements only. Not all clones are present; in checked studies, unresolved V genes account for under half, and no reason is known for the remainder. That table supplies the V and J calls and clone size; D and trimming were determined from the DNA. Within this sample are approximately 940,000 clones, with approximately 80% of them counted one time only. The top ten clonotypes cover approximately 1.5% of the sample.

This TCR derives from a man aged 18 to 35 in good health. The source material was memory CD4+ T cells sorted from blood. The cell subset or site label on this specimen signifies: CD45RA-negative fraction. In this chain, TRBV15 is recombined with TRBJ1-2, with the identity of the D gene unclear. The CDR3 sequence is CATSRAITNYGYTF. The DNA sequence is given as TGTGCCACCAGCAGAGCCATTACTAACTATGGCTACACCTTC. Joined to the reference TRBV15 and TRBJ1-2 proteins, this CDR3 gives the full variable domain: DAMVIQNPRYQVTQFGKPVTLSCSQTLNHNVMYWYQQKSSQAPKLLFHYYDKDFNNEADTPDNFQSRRPNTSFCFLDIRSPGLGDTAMYLCATSRAITNYGYTFGSGTRLTVV.